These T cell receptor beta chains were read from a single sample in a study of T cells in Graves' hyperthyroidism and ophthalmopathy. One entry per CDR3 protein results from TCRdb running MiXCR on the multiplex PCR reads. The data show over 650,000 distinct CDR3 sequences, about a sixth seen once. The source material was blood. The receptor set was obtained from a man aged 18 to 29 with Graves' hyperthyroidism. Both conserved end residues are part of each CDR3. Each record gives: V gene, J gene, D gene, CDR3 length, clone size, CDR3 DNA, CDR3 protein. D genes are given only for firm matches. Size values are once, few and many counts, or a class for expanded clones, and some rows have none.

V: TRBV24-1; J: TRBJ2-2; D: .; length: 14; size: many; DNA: TGTGCCACCAGTGGAAGCGGCGGGAACGGGGAGCTGTTTTTT; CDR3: CATSGSGGNGELFF
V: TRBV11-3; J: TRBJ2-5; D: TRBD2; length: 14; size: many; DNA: TGTGCCAGCAGCCCCCCGGGACTAGCCGAGACCCAGTACTTC; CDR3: CASSPPGLAETQYF
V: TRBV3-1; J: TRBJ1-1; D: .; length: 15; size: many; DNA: TGTGCCAGCAGCCCGGGACTCAACATGAACACTGAAGCTTTCTTT; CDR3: CASSPGLNMNTEAFF
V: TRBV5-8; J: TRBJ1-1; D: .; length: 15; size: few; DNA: TGTGCCAGCAGCTTGGCCTTAATCCCGGGGGCTGAAGCTTTCTTT; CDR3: CASSLALIPGAEAFF
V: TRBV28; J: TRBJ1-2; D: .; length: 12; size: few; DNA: TGTGCCATTGCCCGTGGTAACTATGGCTACACCTTC; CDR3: CAIARGNYGYTF
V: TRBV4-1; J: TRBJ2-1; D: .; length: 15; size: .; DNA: TGCGCCAGCAGCCAAGATGGTGGCAACTACAATGAGCAGTTCTTC; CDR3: CASSQDGGNYNEQFF
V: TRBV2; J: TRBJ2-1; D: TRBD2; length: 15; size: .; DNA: TGTGCCAGCAGATTAGCGGGATCATTGTGGAATGAGCAGTTCTTC; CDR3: CASRLAGSLWNEQFF
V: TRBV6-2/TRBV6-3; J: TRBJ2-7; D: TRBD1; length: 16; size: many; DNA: TGTGCCAGCAGTTATCGCGGGACAGGCCTCTCCTACGAGCAGTACTTC; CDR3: CASSYRGTGLSYEQYF
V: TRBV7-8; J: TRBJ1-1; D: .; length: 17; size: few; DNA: TGTGCCAGCAGCCCAATCCGACCCCTGGTGAGGGGAACTGAAGCTTTCTTT; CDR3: CASSPIRPLVRGTEAFF
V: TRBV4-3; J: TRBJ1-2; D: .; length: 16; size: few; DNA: TGCGCCAGCAGCCAAGTTACGGCAGGGCGGGGTTATGGCTACACCTTC; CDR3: CASSQVTAGRGYGYTF
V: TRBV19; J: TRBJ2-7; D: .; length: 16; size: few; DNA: TGTGCCAGTACCCCCGAGTGGCGGGCAGCCTCCTACGAGCAGTACTTC; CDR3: CASTPEWRAASYEQYF
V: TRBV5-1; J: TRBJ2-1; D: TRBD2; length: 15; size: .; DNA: TGCGCCACCCAGGGGAGAGCGGGAGGATACAATGAGCAGTTCTTC; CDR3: CATQGRAGGYNEQFF
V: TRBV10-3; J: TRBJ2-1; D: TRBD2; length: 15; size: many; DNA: TGTGCCATCAGTGAAACGAGGACTAGCGGGAATGAGCAGTTCTTC; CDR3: CAISETRTSGNEQFF
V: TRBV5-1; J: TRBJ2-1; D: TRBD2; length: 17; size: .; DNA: TGCGCCAGCAGCCCGCGTGGGACTAGCGGGAGGGCCGGGGAGCAGTTCTTC; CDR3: CASSPRGTSGRAGEQFF
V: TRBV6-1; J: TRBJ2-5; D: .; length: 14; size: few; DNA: TGTGCCAGCAGTTCGACCATACTACAAGAGACCCAGTACTTC; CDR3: CASSSTILQETQYF
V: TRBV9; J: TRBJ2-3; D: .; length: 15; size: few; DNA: TGTGCCAGCAGCACCCACCTCGCGAGCACAGATACGCAGTATTTT; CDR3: CASSTHLASTDTQYF
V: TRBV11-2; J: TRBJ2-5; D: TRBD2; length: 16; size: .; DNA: TGTGCCAGCAGCCAAGCGGGCGGGAGCGGGATGGAGACCCAGTACTTC; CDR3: CASSQAGGSGMETQYF
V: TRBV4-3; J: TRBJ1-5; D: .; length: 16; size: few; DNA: TGCGCCAGCAGCCAAGATCGACAGATCCGGAATCAGCCCCAGCATTTT; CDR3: CASSQDRQIRNQPQHF
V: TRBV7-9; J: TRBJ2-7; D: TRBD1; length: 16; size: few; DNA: TGTGCCAGCAGCCACACGGGACAGGGGATGGAGGCCGAGCAGTACTTC; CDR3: CASSHTGQGMEAEQYF
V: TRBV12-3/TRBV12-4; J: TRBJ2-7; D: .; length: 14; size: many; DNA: TGTGCCAGCAGCCGACAGTCGGCGGTGTACGAGCAGTACTTC; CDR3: CASSRQSAVYEQYF
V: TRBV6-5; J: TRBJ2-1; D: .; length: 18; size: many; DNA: TGTGCCAGCAGTTACTCGGGGGGGGCGGACGGCGGGAAAAATGAGCAGTTCTTC; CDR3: CASSYSGGADGGKNEQFF
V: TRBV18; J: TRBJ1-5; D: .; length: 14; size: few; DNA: TGTGCCAGCTCACTAGAGACAGGCCCTCAGCCCCAGCATTTT; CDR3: CASSLETGPQPQHF
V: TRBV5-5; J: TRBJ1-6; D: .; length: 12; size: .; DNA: TGTGCCAGCAGCATACTTAATTCACCCCTCCACTTT; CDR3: CASSILNSPLHF
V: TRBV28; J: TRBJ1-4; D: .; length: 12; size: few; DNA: TGTGCCAGCAGGAGTGATAATGAAAAACTGTTTTTT; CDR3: CASRSDNEKLFF
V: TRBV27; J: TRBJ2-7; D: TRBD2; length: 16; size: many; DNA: TGTGCCAGCAGCGGACTAGGAGCGGGAGGGCCCCACGAGCAGTACTTC; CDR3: CASSGLGAGGPHEQYF
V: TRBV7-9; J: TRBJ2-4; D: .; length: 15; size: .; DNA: TGTGCCAGCAGCATAGTTAGGGGTGACAAAAACATTCAGTACTTC; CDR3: CASSIVRGDKNIQYF
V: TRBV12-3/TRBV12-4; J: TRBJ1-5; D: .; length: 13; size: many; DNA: TGTGCCAGCAGTTTAAAGGCTCATCAGCCCCAGCATTTT; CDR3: CASSLKAHQPQHF
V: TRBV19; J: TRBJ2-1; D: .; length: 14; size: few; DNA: TGTGCCAGTAGTATTTTCGGGGTCCTCAATGAGCAGTTCTTC; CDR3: CASSIFGVLNEQFF
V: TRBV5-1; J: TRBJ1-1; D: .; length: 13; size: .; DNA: TGCGCCAGCAGCTTTTTTACGAACACTGAAGCTTTCTTT; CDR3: CASSFFTNTEAFF
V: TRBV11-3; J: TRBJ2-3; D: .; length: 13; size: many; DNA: TGTGCCAGCAGCATTGGGGCTACAGATACGCAGTATTTT; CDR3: CASSIGATDTQYF
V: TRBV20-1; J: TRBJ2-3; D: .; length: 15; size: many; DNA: TGCAGTGCTAGAGTTGGACAGACCGGCACAGATACGCAGTATTTT; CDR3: CSARVGQTGTDTQYF
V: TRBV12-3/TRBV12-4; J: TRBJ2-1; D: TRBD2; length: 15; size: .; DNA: TGTGCCAGCACCCTGGGGCTAGCGGGAGGTTATGAGCAGTTCTTC; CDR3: CASTLGLAGGYEQFF
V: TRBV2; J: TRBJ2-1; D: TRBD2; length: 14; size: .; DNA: TGTGCCAGCAGGACTAGCGGCTCTTTAAATGAGCAGTTCTTC; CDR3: CASRTSGSLNEQFF